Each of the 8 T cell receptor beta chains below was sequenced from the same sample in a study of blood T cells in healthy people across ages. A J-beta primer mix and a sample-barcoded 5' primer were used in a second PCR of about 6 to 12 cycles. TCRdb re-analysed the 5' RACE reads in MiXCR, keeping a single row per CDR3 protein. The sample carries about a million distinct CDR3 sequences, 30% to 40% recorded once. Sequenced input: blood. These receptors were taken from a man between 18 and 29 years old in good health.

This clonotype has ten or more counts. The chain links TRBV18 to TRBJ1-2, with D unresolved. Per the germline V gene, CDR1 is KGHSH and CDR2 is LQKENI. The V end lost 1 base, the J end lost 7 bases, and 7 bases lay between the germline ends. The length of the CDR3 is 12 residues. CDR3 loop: CASSPLGSGYTF. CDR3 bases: TGTGCCAGCTCACCACTCGGGTCTGGCTACACCTTC.

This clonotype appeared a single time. The CDR3 spells CASTGRAEAFF. For the CDR3, the DNA is TGTGCCAGCACGGGAAGGGCTGAAGCTTTCTTT. The chain links TRBV6-2 or TRBV6-3 to TRBJ1-1; D is ambiguous. Deletions cut 7 bases from V and 6 bases from J, with 9 bases between. The CDR3 is 11 amino acids. The germline V gene has CDR1 MNHEY and CDR2 SVGEGT.

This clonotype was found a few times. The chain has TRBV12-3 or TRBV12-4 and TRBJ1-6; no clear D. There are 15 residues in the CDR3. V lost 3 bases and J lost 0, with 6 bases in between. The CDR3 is CASSLVSSYNSPLHF. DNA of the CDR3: TGTGCCAGCAGTTTGGTGAGCTCCTATAATTCACCCCTCCACTTT.

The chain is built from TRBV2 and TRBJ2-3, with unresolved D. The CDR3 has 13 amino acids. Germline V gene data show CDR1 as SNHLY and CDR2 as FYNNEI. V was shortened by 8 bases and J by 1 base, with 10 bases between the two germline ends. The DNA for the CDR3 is TGTGCCAGCGGACCCCAACGCACAGATACGCAGTATTTT. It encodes CASGPQRTDTQYF.

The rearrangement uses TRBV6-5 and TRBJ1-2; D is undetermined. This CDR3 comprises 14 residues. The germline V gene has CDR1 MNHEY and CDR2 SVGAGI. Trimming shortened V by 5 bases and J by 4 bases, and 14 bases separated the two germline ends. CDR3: CASSLVVGGYGYTF. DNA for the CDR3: TGTGCCAGCAGTCTCGTCGTGGGCGGCTATGGCTACACCTTC.

This chain's CDR3 is CASRHDRTSSGANVLTF. The CDR3 coding sequence is TGTGCCAGCAGACACGACAGGACCAGCTCTGGGGCCAACGTCCTGACTTTC. The V call is TRBV12-3 or TRBV12-4, the J call TRBJ2-6, with TRBD1 as a possible D gene (6 bases). The CDR3 consists of 17 residues. Between the trimmed V and J ends, which lost 6 bases and 0 bases, there was a span of 15 bases.

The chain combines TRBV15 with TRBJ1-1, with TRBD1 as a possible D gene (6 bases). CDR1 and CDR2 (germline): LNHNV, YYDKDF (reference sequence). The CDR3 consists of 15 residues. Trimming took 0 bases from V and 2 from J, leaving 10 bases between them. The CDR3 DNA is TGTGCCACCAGCAGAGATTGGGACACCAACACTGAAGCTTTCTTT. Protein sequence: CATSRDWDTNTEAFF.

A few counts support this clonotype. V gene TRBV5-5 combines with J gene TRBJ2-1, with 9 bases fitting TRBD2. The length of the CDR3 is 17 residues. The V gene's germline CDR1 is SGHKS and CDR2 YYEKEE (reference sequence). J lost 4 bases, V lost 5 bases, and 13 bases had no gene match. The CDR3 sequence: CASSYRGGARSYNEQFF. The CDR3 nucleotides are TGTGCCAGCAGTTACCGCGGGGGGGCTCGGTCTTACAATGAGCAGTTCTTC.